This T cell receptor beta chain was recorded in a study of T cell repertoires in cytomegalovirus infection. Study-level points and caveats: The ex vivo response was dominated by HLA-C-restricted CMV-specific TCR beta clonotypes.

Germline values: CDR1 SGHAT, CDR2 FQNNGV. CDR3 size: 14 residues. The trim removed 3 bases at V and 5 bases at J, leaving 6 bases unmatched. TCRdb itself ran the reads through MiXCR, one entry per CDR3 protein. The table shows around 490,000 distinct CDR3 sequences, with more than 20% occurring only once. A remark on this clonotype: Its antigen is undetermined.

The sequence derives from a human donor in good health (CMV status not recorded). Some clones in this sample may be carry-over from other donors' samples. This chain links TRBV11-2 with TRBJ2-7; the match to TRBD1 covers 8 bases. Sequenced material: PBMCs. The CDR3 loop is CASSFDRGTDEQYF. The CDR3 coding sequence is TGTGCCAGCAGCTTTGACAGGGGCACGGACGAGCAGTACTTC.